These 8 T cell receptor beta chains share one sample of origin, sequenced in a study of PD-1 blockade in classical Hodgkin lymphoma. Time point indicated: cycle 4 day 1 (C4D1), after 6 weeks of nivolumab. Every one of the patients relapsed after autologous stem cell transplantation (brentuximab vedotin exposure was variable). Generated by immunoSEQ multiplex PCR, the TCRdb table keeps only in-frame clones and is missing some. The sample holds tens of thousands of clones; nearly 70% are singletons and the top ten take approximately 2.5%. The sequencing used peripheral blood mononuclear cells (PBMCs), collected before the fourth cycle of nivolumab. The receptor set was obtained from a human donor with classical Hodgkin lymphoma.

This clone came up a few times. The chain has TRBV6-5 and TRBJ1-3, with no clear D. Per germline, CDR1 MNHEY and CDR2 SVGAGI. Trimming stripped 5 bases from V and 3 bases from J, with 8 bases between. This CDR3 comprises 13 residues. The DNA of the CDR3 is TGTGCCAGCAGTGCAGGATTTGGAAACACCATATATTTT. The encoded protein is CASSAGFGNTIYF.

J is TRBJ2-1 and V is TRBV11-2; D remains unclear. Germline CDR1 SGHAT, CDR2 FQNNGV. V lost 0 bases, J lost 5 bases, and 8 bases lay in between. This CDR3 is 14 amino acids long. The CDR3 here is CASSLEPPNNEQFF. The CDR3 coding sequence is TGTGCCAGCAGCTTAGAGCCACCTAACAATGAGCAGTTCTTC.

This sequence joins TRBV5-6 and TRBJ2-7, with a tentative D call TRBD1 (6 bases). The CDR3 is 14 residues long. Trimming removed 5 bases at V and 0 bases at J, with 12 bases between. The germline gives CDR1 SGHDT, CDR2 YYEEEE. CDR3 region: CASSRDRSSYEQYF. CDR3 nucleotide sequence: TGTGCCAGCAGTCGAGACAGGAGCTCCTACGAGCAGTACTTC.

This CDR3 is CASSQVFGGAYEQYF. The DNA for the CDR3 is TGTGCCAGCAGCCAAGTATTTGGGGGAGCTTACGAGCAGTACTTC. The chain uses TRBV5-4 and TRBJ2-7; D may match TRBD1 or TRBD2 (5 bases each). V was trimmed by 4 bases and J by 4 bases, leaving 18 bases between them. CDR1 is SGHNT, CDR2 YYREEE, per germline (reference sequence). CDR3 length: 15 amino acids.

The chain couples TRBV5-5 to TRBJ1-1; D ambiguous. This CDR3 is 12 amino acids long. Trimming removed 1 base from V and 4 bases from J, with 5 bases in between. The V gene's germline CDR1 is SGHKS and CDR2 YYEKEE (reference sequence). The CDR3 DNA sequence: TGTGCCAGCAGCTTGATGACCACTGAAGCTTTCTTT. Translated, it gives CASSLMTTEAFF. Complete variable domain (other parts from reference TRBV5-5 and TRBJ1-1): DAGVTQSPTHLIKTRGQQVTLRCSPISGHKSVSWYQQVLGQGPQFIFQYYEKEERGRGNFPDRFSARQFPNYSSELNVNALLLGDSALYLCASSLMTTEAFFGQGTRLTVV.

The chain joins TRBV5-5 to TRBJ2-7; D perhaps matches TRBD2 (6 bases). V was cut by 3 bases and J by 2 bases, with 15 bases left in between. The CDR3 runs to 15 residues. Per germline, CDR1 SGHKS and CDR2 YYEKEE (reference sequence). The CDR3 nucleotides are TGTGCCAGCAGCTCTGGACCGACGGGGGCCTACGAGCAGTACTTC. It translates to CASSSGPTGAYEQYF.

V and J are TRBV4-1 and TRBJ2-5, with a tentative D call TRBD2 (6 bases). V shed 5 bases and J shed 3 bases, with 19 bases lying between them. This CDR3 has 16 amino acids. Looked up from germline, CDR1 is MGHRA and CDR2 is YSYEKL. The CDR3 sequence is CASSAIRSGGEETQYF. The CDR3 bases are TGCGCCAGCAGCGCAATTCGGTCTGGAGGGGAAGAGACCCAGTACTTC.

The chain joins TRBV7-9 to TRBJ1-4; D is perhaps TRBD1 (5 bases). CDR1 and CDR2 from the germline V gene are SEHNR and FQNEAQ (reference sequence). Trimming removed 2 bases from V and 3 bases from J, with 10 bases in between. The CDR3 has 15 amino acids. CDR3 protein: CASSLRAGSNEKLFF. Written as DNA, the CDR3 is TGTGCCAGCAGCTTAAGGGCAGGGTCTAATGAAAAACTGTTTTTT. The entire variable domain, with the rest obtained from reference TRBV7-9 and TRBJ1-4, is as follows: DTGVSQNPRHKITKRGQNVTFRCDPISEHNRLYWYRQTLGQGPEFLTYFQNEAQLEKSRLLSDRFSAERPKGSFSTLEIQRTEQGDSAMYLCASSLRAGSNEKLFFGSGTQLSVL.